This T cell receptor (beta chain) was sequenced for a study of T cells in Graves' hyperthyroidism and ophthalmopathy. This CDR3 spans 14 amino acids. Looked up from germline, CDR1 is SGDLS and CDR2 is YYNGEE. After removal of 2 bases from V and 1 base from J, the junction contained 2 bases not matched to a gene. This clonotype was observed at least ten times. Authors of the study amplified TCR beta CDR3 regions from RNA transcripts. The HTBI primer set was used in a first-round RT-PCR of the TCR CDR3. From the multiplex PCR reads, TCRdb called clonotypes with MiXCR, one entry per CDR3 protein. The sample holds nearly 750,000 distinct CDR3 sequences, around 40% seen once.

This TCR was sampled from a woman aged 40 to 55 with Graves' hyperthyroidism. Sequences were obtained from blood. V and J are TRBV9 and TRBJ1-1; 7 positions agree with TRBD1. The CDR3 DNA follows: TGTGCCAGCAGCGTCGGGACAGAGAACACTGAAGCTTTCTTT. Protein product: CASSVGTENTEAFF. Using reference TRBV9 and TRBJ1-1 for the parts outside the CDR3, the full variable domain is DSGVTQTPKHLITATGQRVTLRCSPRSGDLSVYWYQQSLDQGLQFLIQYYNGEERAKGNILERFSAQQFPDLHSELNLSSLELGDSALYFCASSVGTENTEAFFGQGTRLTVV.